This T cell receptor (beta chain) stems from a study of CD8+ T cells in alopecia areata. Reverse transcription of extracted RNA yielded cDNA, which provided the sequencing template. TCRdb's table, derived via immunoSEQ multiplex PCR, lists solely in-frame clones and lacks some. This sample has 180,000 or so clones; roughly 50% occur once, and the top ten carry under 14%. Treatment in this sample: oral pan-JAK inhibitor, 5-10 mg twice daily. This CDR3 is built from 16 residues. The germline gives CDR1 MGHDK, CDR2 SYGVNS. Trimming at V came to 3 bases and at J to 5 bases, leaving 8 bases not matched to a gene.

This specimen consisted of CD8+ T cells sorted from blood, obtained at week 24, from a patient treated with tofacitinib. This clonotype originated in a human donor with alopecia areata. The chain employs TRBV25-1 and TRBJ2-3; 10 bases are a match to TRBD1. CDR3 loop: CASSDPGQGSRDTQYF. In DNA form, the CDR3 reads TGTGCCAGCAGTGATCCGGGACAGGGGTCTAGAGATACGCAGTATTTT. Drawing the rest from reference TRBV25-1 and TRBJ2-3, the complete variable domain is EADIYQTPRYLVIGTGKKITLECSQTMGHDKMYWYQQDPGMELHLIHYSYGVNSTEKGDLSSESTVSRIRTEHFPLTLESARPSHTSQYLCASSDPGQGSRDTQYFGPGTRLTVL.